This T cell receptor beta chain came from a study of radiotherapy plus CTLA-4 blockade in lung cancer. Germline assignment: CDR1 LNHDA and CDR2 SQIVND (reference sequence). V shed 1 base and J shed 0 bases, with 13 bases lying between them. This CDR3 comprises 17 residues. To note about this clone: Its target is unknown.

Study-level findings and limits: The authors reported that early blood T cell clone dynamics, with interferon-beta, best predicted response. TCR clones from tumors expanded in blood after radiotherapy plus ipilimumab.

Sequencing used immunoSEQ multiplex PCR; TCRdb keeps in-frame clones, though not all of them. The sample includes 60,000 or so clones, around 80% seen only once; the top ten take around 4%. The material sequenced was peripheral blood, taken from a patient treated with radiotherapy plus ipilimumab. The V and J genes are TRBV19 and TRBJ1-3; a possible D gene is TRBD1 (6 bases). The source is a human donor with non-small cell lung cancer who had a partial response to radiotherapy plus ipilimumab. The CDR3 DNA reads TGTGCCAGTAGTATAGCTGGGGGCAGGGCCTCTGGAAACACCATATATTTT. It is translated as CASSIAGGRASGNTIYF.